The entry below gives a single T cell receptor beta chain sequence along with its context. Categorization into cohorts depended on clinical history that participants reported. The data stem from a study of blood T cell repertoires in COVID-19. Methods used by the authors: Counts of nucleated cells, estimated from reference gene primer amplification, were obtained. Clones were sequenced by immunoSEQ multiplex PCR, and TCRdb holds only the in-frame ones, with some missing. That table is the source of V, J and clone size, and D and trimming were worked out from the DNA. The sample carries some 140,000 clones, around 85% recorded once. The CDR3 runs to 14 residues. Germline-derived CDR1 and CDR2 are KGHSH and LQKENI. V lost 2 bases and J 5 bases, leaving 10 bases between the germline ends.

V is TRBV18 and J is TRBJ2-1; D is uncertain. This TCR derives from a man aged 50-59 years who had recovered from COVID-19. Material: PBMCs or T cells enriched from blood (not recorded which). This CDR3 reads CASSPFALNNEQFF. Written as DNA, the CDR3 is TGTGCCAGCTCACCATTTGCTCTAAACAATGAGCAGTTCTTC.